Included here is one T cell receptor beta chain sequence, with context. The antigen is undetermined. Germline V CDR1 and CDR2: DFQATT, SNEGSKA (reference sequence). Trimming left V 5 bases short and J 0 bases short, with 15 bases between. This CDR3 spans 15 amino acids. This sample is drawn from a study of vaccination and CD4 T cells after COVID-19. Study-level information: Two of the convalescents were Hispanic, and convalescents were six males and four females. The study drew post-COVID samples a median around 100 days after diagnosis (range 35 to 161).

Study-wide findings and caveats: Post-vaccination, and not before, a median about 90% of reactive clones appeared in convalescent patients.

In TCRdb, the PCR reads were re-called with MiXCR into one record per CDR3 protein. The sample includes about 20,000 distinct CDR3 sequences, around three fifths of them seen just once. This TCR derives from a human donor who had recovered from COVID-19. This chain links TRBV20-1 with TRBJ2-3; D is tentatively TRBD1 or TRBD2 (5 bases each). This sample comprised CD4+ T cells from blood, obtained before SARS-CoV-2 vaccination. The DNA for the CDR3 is TGCAGTGCTGAATCCGGGACCACTAGCACAGATACGCAGTATTTT. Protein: CSAESGTTSTDTQYF.